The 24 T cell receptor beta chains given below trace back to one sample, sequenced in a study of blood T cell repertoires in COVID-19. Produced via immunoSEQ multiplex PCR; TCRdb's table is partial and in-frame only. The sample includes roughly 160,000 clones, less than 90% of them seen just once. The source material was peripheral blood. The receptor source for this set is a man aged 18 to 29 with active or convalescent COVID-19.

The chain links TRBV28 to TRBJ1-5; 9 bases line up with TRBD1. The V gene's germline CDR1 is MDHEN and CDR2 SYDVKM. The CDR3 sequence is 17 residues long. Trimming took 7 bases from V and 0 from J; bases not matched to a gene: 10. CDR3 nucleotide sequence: TGTGCCAGCACCGGGACAGGGAGGAAGTATAGCAATCAGCCCCAGCATTTT. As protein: CASTGTGRKYSNQPQHF.

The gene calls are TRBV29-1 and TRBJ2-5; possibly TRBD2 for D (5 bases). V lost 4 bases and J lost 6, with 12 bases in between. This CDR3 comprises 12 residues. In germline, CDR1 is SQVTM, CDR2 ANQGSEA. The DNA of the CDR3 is TGCAGCGTTGCCGGGGATCAGCAGACCCAGTACTTC. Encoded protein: CSVAGDQQTQYF.

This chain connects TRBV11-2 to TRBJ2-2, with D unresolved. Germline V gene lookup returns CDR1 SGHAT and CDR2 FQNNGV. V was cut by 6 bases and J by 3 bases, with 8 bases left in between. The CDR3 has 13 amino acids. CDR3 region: CASSPLYTGELFF. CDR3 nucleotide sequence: TGTGCCAGCAGTCCCCTTTACACCGGGGAGCTGTTTTTT.

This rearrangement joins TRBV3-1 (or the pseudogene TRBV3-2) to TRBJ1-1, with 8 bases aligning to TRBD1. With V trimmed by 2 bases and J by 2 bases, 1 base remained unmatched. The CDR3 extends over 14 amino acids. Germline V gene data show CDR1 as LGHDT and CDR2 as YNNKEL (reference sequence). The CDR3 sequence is CASSQPGGNTEAFF. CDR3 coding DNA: TGTGCCAGCAGCCAACCAGGGGGCAACACTGAAGCTTTCTTT.

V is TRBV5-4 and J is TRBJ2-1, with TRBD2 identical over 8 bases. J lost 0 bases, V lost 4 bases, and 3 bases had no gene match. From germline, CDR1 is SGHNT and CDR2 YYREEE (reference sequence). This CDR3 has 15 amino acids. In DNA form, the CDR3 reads TGTGCCAGCAGCCAGGGACTAGTCTCCTACAATGAGCAGTTCTTC. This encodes CASSQGLVSYNEQFF. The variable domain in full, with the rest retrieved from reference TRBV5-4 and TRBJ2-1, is ETGVTQSPTHLIKTRGQQVTLRCSSQSGHNTVSWYQQALGQGPQFIFQYYREEENGRGNFPPRFSGLQFPNYSSELNVNALELDDSALYLCASSQGLVSYNEQFFGPGTRLTVL.

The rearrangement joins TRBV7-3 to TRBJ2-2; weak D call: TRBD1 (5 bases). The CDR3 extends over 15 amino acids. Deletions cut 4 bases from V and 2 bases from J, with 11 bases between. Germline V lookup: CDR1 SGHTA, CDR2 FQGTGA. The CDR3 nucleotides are TGTGCCAGCAGCTCCGGACACGACAACACCGGGGAGCTGTTTTTT. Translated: CASSSGHDNTGELFF.

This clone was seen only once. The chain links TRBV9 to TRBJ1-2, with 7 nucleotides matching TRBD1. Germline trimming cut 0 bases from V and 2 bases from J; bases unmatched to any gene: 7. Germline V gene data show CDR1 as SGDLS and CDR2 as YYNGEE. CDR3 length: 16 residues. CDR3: CASSVDGTVKNYGYTF. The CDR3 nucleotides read TGTGCCAGCAGCGTAGACGGGACAGTAAAAAACTATGGCTACACCTTC.

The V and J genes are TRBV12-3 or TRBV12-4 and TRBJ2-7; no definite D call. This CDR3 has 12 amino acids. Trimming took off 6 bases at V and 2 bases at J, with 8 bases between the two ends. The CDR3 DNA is TGTGCCAGCAGCCTAGGAACCTACGAGCAGTACTTC. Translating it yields CASSLGTYEQYF.

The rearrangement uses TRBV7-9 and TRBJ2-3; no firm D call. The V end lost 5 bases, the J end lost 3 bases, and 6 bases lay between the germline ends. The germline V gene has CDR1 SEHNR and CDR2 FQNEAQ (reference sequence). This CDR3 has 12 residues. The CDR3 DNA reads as TGTGCCAGCAGCACAGTAACAGATACGCAGTATTTT. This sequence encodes CASSTVTDTQYF.

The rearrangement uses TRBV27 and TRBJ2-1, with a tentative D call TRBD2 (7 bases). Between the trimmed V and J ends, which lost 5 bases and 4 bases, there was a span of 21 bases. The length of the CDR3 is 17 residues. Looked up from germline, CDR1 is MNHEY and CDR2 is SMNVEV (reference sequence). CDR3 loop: CASSPRGRGGRYNEQFF. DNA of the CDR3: TGTGCCAGCAGTCCCCGCGGGAGAGGGGGGAGGTACAATGAGCAGTTCTTC.

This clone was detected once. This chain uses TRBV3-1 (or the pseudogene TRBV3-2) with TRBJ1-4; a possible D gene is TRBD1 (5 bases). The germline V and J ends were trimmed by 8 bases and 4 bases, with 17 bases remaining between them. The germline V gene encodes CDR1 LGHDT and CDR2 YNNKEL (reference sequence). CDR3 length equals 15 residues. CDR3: CASGLQGVVNEKLFF. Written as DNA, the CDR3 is TGTGCCAGCGGCTTACAAGGGGTGGTTAATGAAAAACTGTTTTTT.

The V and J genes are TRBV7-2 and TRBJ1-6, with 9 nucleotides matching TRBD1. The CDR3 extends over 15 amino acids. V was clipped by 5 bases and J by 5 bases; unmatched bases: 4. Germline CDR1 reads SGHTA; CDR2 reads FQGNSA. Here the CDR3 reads CASSQDRGDNSPLHF. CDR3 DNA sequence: TGTGCCAGCAGCCAAGACAGGGGGGATAATTCACCCCTCCACTTT.

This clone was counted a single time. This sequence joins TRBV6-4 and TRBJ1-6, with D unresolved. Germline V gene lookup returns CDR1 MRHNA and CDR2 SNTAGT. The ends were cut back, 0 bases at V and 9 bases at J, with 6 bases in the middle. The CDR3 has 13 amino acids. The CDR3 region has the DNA TGTGCCAGCAGTGACTCTCGGGGTTCACCCCTCCACTTT. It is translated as CASSDSRGSPLHF.

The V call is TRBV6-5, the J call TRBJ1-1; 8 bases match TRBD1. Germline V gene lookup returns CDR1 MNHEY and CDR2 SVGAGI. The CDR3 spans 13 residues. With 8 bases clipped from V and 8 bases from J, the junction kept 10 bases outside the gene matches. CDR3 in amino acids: CASHRTGSVEAFF. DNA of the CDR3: TGTGCCAGCCACAGGACAGGGTCGGTCGAAGCTTTCTTT.

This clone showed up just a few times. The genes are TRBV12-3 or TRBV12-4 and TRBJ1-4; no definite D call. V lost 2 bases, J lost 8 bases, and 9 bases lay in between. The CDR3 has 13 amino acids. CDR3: CASSLLGVEKLFF. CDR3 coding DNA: TGTGCCAGCAGTTTATTGGGCGTGGAAAAACTGTTTTTT.

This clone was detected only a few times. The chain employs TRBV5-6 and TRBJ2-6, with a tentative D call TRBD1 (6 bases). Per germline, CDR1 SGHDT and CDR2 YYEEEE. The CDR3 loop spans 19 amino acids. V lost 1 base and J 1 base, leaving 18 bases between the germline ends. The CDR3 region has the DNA TGTGCCAGCAGCTTGATAGGCAGGGGCCGGACTTCTGGGGCCAACGTCCTGACTTTC. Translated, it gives CASSLIGRGRTSGANVLTF.

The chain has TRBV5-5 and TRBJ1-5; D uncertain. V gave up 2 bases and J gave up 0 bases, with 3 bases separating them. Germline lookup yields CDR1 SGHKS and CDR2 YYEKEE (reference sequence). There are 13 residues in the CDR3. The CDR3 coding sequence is TGTGCCAGCAGCTTACATAGCAATCAGCCCCAGCATTTT. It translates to CASSLHSNQPQHF.

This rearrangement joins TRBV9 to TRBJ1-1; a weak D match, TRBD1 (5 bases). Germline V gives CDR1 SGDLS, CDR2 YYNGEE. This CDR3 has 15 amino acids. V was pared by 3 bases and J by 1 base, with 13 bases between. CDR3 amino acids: CASSGTGGENTEAFF. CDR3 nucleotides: TGTGCCAGCAGCGGCACAGGAGGGGAGAACACTGAAGCTTTCTTT. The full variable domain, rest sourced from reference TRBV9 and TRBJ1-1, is DSGVTQTPKHLITATGQRVTLRCSPRSGDLSVYWYQQSLDQGLQFLIQYYNGEERAKGNILERFSAQQFPDLHSELNLSSLELGDSALYFCASSGTGGENTEAFFGQGTRLTVV.

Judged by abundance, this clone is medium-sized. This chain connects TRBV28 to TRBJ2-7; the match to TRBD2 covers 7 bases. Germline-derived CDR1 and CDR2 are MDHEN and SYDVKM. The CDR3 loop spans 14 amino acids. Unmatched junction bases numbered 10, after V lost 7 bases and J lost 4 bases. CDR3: CASKHTGLQYEQYF. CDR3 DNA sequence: TGTGCCAGCAAACATACGGGACTACAATACGAGCAGTACTTC.

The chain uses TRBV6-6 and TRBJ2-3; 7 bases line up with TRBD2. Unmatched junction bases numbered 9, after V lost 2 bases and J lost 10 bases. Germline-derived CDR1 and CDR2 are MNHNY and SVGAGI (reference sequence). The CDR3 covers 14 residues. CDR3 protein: CASSYDTRGESQYF. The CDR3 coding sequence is TGTGCCAGCAGTTACGACACCCGGGGGGAATCGCAGTATTTT.

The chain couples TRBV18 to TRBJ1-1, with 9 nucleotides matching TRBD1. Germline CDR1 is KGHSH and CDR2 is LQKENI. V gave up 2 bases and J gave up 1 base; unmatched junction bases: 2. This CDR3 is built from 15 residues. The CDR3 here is CASSPRTGENTEAFF. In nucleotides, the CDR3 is TGTGCCAGCTCACCAAGGACAGGGGAGAACACTGAAGCTTTCTTT.

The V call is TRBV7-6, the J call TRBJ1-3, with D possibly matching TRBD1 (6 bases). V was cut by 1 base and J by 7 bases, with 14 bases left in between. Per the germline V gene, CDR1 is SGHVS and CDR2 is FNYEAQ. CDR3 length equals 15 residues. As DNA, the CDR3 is TGTGCCAGCAGCTTAGGGACCAGGGGAAGGAACACCATATATTTT. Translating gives CASSLGTRGRNTIYF. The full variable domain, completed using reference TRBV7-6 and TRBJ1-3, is GAGVSQSPRYKVTKRGQDVALRCDPISGHVSLYWYRQALGQGPEFLTYFNYEAQQDKSGLPNDRFSAERPEGSISTLTIQRTEQRDSAMYRCASSLGTRGRNTIYFGEGSWLTVV.

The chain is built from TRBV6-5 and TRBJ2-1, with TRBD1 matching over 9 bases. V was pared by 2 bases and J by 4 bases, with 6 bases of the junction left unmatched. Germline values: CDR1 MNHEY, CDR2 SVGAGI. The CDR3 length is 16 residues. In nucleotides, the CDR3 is TGTGCCAGCAGTTACCCGGGACAGGGACCTTACAATGAGCAGTTCTTC. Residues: CASSYPGQGPYNEQFF.

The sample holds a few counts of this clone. For the CDR3, the DNA is TGTGCCAGCTCGTCTAGCGGGGGCTTCACAGATACGCAGTATTTT. Translation: CASSSSGGFTDTQYF. The rearrangement joins TRBV18 to TRBJ2-3; TRBD2 aligns across 10 bases. CDR1 and CDR2 (germline): KGHSH, LQKENI. The CDR3 is 15 amino acids. J lost 2 bases, V lost 6 bases, and 5 bases had no gene match.